The clone carrying this T cell receptor beta chain was seen more than once but under ten times. This record belongs to a study of beta chain features in type 1 diabetes. As every portion of the isolated RNA was reverse transcribed, the sequencing read expressed TCRB transcripts. Clones were read by immunoSEQ multiplex PCR, and TCRdb kept only the in-frame ones, dropping some. The data contain 150,000 to 190,000 clones, approximately 10% of them seen just once; the ten biggest clones take up under 2.5%. Germline V gene lookup returns CDR1 ENHRY and CDR2 SYGVKD. This CDR3 comprises 15 residues. V lost 5 bases and J lost 2; bases outside the gene matches: 7.

The chain recombines TRBV10-3 with TRBJ2-3; 7 bases match TRBD2. This sequence originates from a young man in good health. Sequencing used central memory CD4+ T cells from blood. CDR3 sequence reads: CAISRTSANTDTQYF. CDR3 nucleotide sequence: TGTGCCATCAGTAGAACTAGCGCAAACACAGATACGCAGTATTTT.